The present TCR beta chain was sequenced within a study of blood T cell repertoires in COVID-19. On the study more broadly: Researchers got acute and convalescent COVID-19 samples from the United States, Italy and Spain.

V lost 7 bases and J lost 0, with 12 bases in between. The V gene's germline CDR1 is LNHDA and CDR2 SQIVND (reference sequence). The CDR3 length is 14 residues. Sequencing was performed with immunoSEQ multiplex PCR; in TCRdb, only in-frame clones are kept and a portion is missing. The sample has around 60,000 clones; more than 70% are singletons. The receptor comes from a man younger than 45 with COVID-19, enrolled during active disease. The rearrangement links TRBV19 to TRBJ2-5; D remains unclear. The specimen sequenced was peripheral blood. The CDR3 nucleotides read TGTGCCAGTAACCTGAACAGATACCAAGAGACCCAGTACTTC. Its protein product is CASNLNRYQETQYF.